This record concerns one TCR beta chain sequence. The entry originates in a study of control samples from healthy donors and cancer patients. Repertoires were generated with immunoSEQ multiplex PCR, while TCRdb's copy carries only in-frame clones and drops some. The sample consists of under 70,000 clones, 90% of them appearing once. Trimming removed 6 bases from V and 5 bases from J; junction bases left unmatched: 19. CDR1 is SGHDT and CDR2 is YYEEEE in the germline V gene. The CDR3 sequence is 17 residues long. This clonotype was obtained from a woman in her forties or fifties with colorectal cancer. The chain combines TRBV5-6 with TRBJ2-5, with 7 nucleotides matching TRBD1. Sequencing was carried out using PBMCs. CDR3 sequence: CASTRWGPGGYQETQYF. The CDR3 bases are TGTGCCAGCACCCGGTGGGGGCCAGGGGGATATCAGGAGACCCAGTACTTC.